Each of the 22 T cell receptor beta chains below was sequenced from the same sample in a study of graft-versus-host responses after intestinal transplantation. Sequencing used immunoSEQ multiplex PCR; TCRdb keeps in-frame clones, though not all of them. The profile shows 90,000 to 150,000 clones, approximately 95% of them singletons. The antigens for these receptors are not known. The starting material was unstimulated CD8+ T cells sorted from spleen or lymph node cells, obtained before intestinal transplant. All receptors come from a human donor who received an intestinal transplant.

This clone appeared a single time. The V call is TRBV5-6, the J call TRBJ1-2, with 8 positions matching TRBD1. Looked up from germline, CDR1 is SGHDT and CDR2 is YYEEEE. V was clipped by 1 base and J by 7 bases; unmatched bases: 15. This CDR3 has 17 amino acids. The CDR3 is CASSLRHLAGGVVGYTF. The CDR3 nucleotides read TGTGCCAGCAGCTTGCGGCACCTGGCAGGGGGCGTGGTTGGCTACACCTTC.

The chain combines TRBV5-6 with TRBJ1-3, with D unclear. The CDR3 is made up of 16 amino acids. V dropped 1 base and J dropped 0 bases, with 11 bases sitting between them. Germline V gene lookup returns CDR1 SGHDT and CDR2 YYEEEE. CDR3 DNA: TGTGCCAGCAGCTTGTTCGAAACCGACTCTGGAAACACCATATATTTT. It encodes CASSLFETDSGNTIYF.

This clone was recorded once. This chain links TRBV6-5 with TRBJ2-1, with 11 bases fitting TRBD1. This CDR3 has 15 residues. In germline, CDR1 is MNHEY, CDR2 SVGAGI. V trimming: 4 bases; J trimming: 4 bases; junction bases outside the gene matches: 3. The CDR3 reads CASSWTGGLYNEQFF. CDR3 nucleotides: TGTGCCAGCAGTTGGACAGGGGGCCTGTACAATGAGCAGTTCTTC.

The V gene is TRBV27, the J gene TRBJ2-1; tentative D call: TRBD2 (6 bases). This CDR3 region has 14 residues. Deletions cut 4 bases from V and 0 bases from J, with 7 bases between. CDR1 and CDR2 from the germline V gene are MNHEY and SMNVEV (reference sequence). The DNA of the CDR3 is TGTGCCAGCAGTTCGGGGGTCTCCTACAATGAGCAGTTCTTC. This codes for CASSSGVSYNEQFF.

The J gene is TRBJ2-3, the V gene TRBV9, with a possible D match to TRBD1 (6 bases). Trimming shortened V by 0 bases and J by 2 bases, and 13 bases separated the two germline ends. The CDR3 sequence is 16 residues long. From germline, CDR1 is SGDLS and CDR2 YYNGEE. The CDR3 is CASSVGLGGATDTQYF. CDR3 bases: TGTGCCAGCAGCGTAGGGTTAGGGGGAGCCACAGATACGCAGTATTTT.

The rearrangement joins TRBV11-1 to TRBJ2-1; TRBD2 agrees at 11 bases. Trimming removed 1 base from V and 6 bases from J; junction bases left unmatched: 8. Germline V gene lookup returns CDR1 SGHAT and CDR2 FQDESV (reference sequence). The CDR3 totals 17 residues. In DNA form, the CDR3 reads TGTGCCAGCAGCTTAGGGGTGACTAGCGGGATACGCAATGAGCAGTTCTTC. It codes for CASSLGVTSGIRNEQFF.

This chain uses TRBV11-3 with TRBJ2-7; the D is unclear. CDR3 length equals 15 residues. V lost 2 bases to trimming and J lost 0 bases, with 11 bases between them. Germline CDR1 and CDR2: SGHNT and YENEEA. The CDR3 loop reads CASSLSVGGSYEQYF. In DNA form, the CDR3 reads TGTGCCAGCAGCTTATCCGTCGGCGGCTCCTACGAGCAGTACTTC.

CDR3 protein: CASSPRLSQPQHF. DNA of the CDR3: TGTGCCAGCAGCCCGAGGTTGTCGCAACCCCAGCATTTT. The chain carries TRBV28 and TRBJ1-5; D is uncertain. Per germline, CDR1 MDHEN and CDR2 SYDVKM. The CDR3 covers 13 residues. The V gene lost 6 bases and the J gene lost 10 bases, with 16 bases spanning the gap.

This clone is a singleton in its sample. This rearrangement joins TRBV4-1 to TRBJ1-3; D gene unclear. The CDR3 runs 15 residues. V dropped 0 bases and J dropped 3 bases, with 9 bases sitting between them. CDR1 MGHRA and CDR2 YSYEKL come from the germline V gene. For the CDR3, the DNA is TGCGCCAGCAGCCAAGATATAGGGTTTGGAAACACCATATATTTT. Protein product: CASSQDIGFGNTIYF.

The sample holds a few counts of this clone. The sample holds other DNA sequences that translate to the same CDR3. The rearrangement uses TRBV9 and TRBJ2-3, with unresolved D. Germline CDR1 SGDLS, CDR2 YYNGEE. This CDR3 is built from 13 residues. Trimming stripped 4 bases from V and 4 bases from J, with 10 bases between. The CDR3 DNA sequence: TGTGCCAGCAGCACGCTCACGGCAGATACGCAGTATTTT. This sequence encodes CASSTLTADTQYF. Variable domain in full (rest from reference TRBV9 and TRBJ2-3): DSGVTQTPKHLITATGQRVTLRCSPRSGDLSVYWYQQSLDQGLQFLIQYYNGEERAKGNILERFSAQQFPDLHSELNLSSLELGDSALYFCASSTLTADTQYFGPGTRLTVL.

V gene TRBV27 combines with J gene TRBJ2-1; D could derive from TRBD1 or TRBD2 (5 bases each). V was clipped by 6 bases and J by 5 bases, with 17 bases between them. The CDR3 spans 15 residues. Germline CDR1 MNHEY, CDR2 SMNVEV (reference sequence). The CDR3, as DNA: TGTGCCAGCAGGATGGGGACGCATAACGACAATGAGCAGTTCTTC. It yields the protein CASRMGTHNDNEQFF.

V is TRBV7-9 and J is TRBJ1-1; TRBD1 might be the D (6 bases). There are 14 residues in the CDR3. Looked up from germline, CDR1 is SEHNR and CDR2 is FQNEAQ (reference sequence). The ends were cut back, 5 bases at V and 8 bases at J, with 18 bases in the middle. This CDR3 reads CASSPTGTDPEAFF. In nucleotides, the CDR3 is TGTGCCAGCAGCCCTACAGGGACCGATCCCGAAGCTTTCTTT.

The chain carries TRBV19 and TRBJ2-7, with a tentative D call TRBD1 (6 bases). The CDR3 is 16 residues long. The V end was cut by 3 bases, the J end by 0 bases, with 15 bases between. The germline CDR1 and CDR2 sequences are LNHDA and SQIVND (reference sequence). CDR3 region: CASSISITGSSYEQYF. CDR3 DNA sequence: TGTGCCAGTAGTATCTCTATAACAGGGTCCTCCTACGAGCAGTACTTC.

The chain uses TRBV7-8 and TRBJ2-1, with 8 bases matching TRBD2. The CDR3 covers 15 residues. Germline CDR1 reads SGHVS; CDR2 reads FQNEAQ. V lost 3 bases and J lost 7; bases outside the gene matches: 8. CDR3 sequence (DNA): TGTGCCAGCAGCTTCCCAACGGGAGGGTTAAATGAGCAGTTCTTC. It is translated as CASSFPTGGLNEQFF.

J is TRBJ2-7 and V is TRBV6-1, with 7 positions matching TRBD2. CDR1 and CDR2 (germline): MNHNS, SASEGT. The CDR3 is made up of 15 amino acids. The V and J ends lost 4 bases and 1 base, in that order; junction bases with no gene match: 7. The CDR3 loop reads CASSGGGGGSYEQYF. DNA for the CDR3: TGTGCCAGCAGTGGAGGAGGCGGGGGTTCCTACGAGCAGTACTTC.

This clone was observed a handful of times. This chain connects TRBV5-1 to TRBJ2-7; a weak D match, TRBD1 (6 bases). V shed 0 bases and J shed 5 bases, with 6 bases lying between them. The CDR3 loop spans 12 amino acids. Germline V gives CDR1 SGHRS, CDR2 YFSETQ. The CDR3 DNA is TGCGCCAGCAGCTTGGCAGGGGACGAGCAGTACTTC. Protein sequence: CASSLAGDEQYF.

This chain connects TRBV28 to TRBJ2-7; D possibly corresponds to TRBD1 (5 bases). The germline V gene encodes CDR1 MDHEN and CDR2 SYDVKM. The ends were cut back, 6 bases at V and 3 bases at J, with 9 bases in the middle. The CDR3 length is 12 residues. The CDR3 DNA is TGTGCCAGCAGATCCCAGGGCTACGAGCAGTACTTC. Amino acids: CASRSQGYEQYF.

The chain has TRBV6-5 and TRBJ2-1, with TRBD2 matching 7 bases. Unmatched junction bases numbered 10, after V lost 6 bases and J lost 5 bases. The CDR3 loop spans 15 amino acids. Germline V gene sequence: CDR1 MNHEY, CDR2 SVGAGI. The CDR3 DNA sequence: TGTGCCAGCAGGAACCCCGGACTAGTAGACAATGAGCAGTTCTTC. As protein: CASRNPGLVDNEQFF.

The rearrangement uses TRBV28 and TRBJ2-7, with TRBD2 matching 9 bases. The germline V gene has CDR1 MDHEN and CDR2 SYDVKM. This CDR3 is built from 13 residues. The V segment lost 9 bases and the J segment 2 bases; nucleotides outside the gene matches: 5. Here the CDR3 reads CASTASGAYEQYF. The CDR3 region has the DNA TGTGCCAGTACGGCTAGCGGGGCCTACGAGCAGTACTTC.

The chain employs TRBV28 and TRBJ1-5, with D perhaps matching TRBD1 (5 bases). The V gene lost 6 bases and the J gene lost 5 bases, with 14 bases spanning the gap. The CDR3 is 14 amino acids. From germline, CDR1 is MDHEN and CDR2 SYDVKM. The CDR3 DNA is TGTGCCAGCAGGGGGAGGGGTACACATCAGCCCCAGCATTTT. It specifies CASRGRGTHQPQHF.

This chain links TRBV9 with TRBJ2-5, with a weak D call TRBD1 (6 bases). The DNA end is more similar to TRBJ2-7, so the J call may be wrong. The length of the CDR3 is 14 residues. CDR1 is SGDLS, CDR2 YYNGEE, per germline. The CDR3 region has the DNA TGTGCCAGCAGCGCCGGGACACCTACCTACGAGCAGTACTTC. Protein sequence: CASSAGTPTYEQYF.

This chain connects TRBV6-5 to TRBJ1-2; 8 nucleotides match TRBD1. The V and J ends lost 0 bases and 5 bases, in that order; junction bases with no gene match: 8. Per germline, CDR1 MNHEY and CDR2 SVGAGI. This CDR3 comprises 16 residues. The CDR3 loop reads CASSYSWTGLPYGYTF. CDR3 bases: TGTGCCAGCAGTTACTCCTGGACAGGGCTCCCTTATGGCTACACCTTC.